The rows below give T cell receptor beta chains drawn from one sample of a study of resident and recirculating memory T cells in vitiligo. The protocol was immunoSEQ multiplex PCR, while the TCRdb copy is restricted to in-frame clones and leaves out a portion. The table has around 70,000 clones, approximately 90% seen once. Specimen: blood. Receptor source: a male donor with vitiligo. CDR3s include the opening cysteine and the closing phenylalanine or tryptophan. D genes are given only for firm matches. Size values are once, few and many counts, or a class for expanded clones, and some rows have none.

clone size | D gene | J gene | V gene | CDR3 DNA | CDR3 protein
few | TRBD1 | TRBJ1-1 | TRBV29-1 | TGCAGCGTTGTGGGACAGGGTATTGAAGCTTTCTTT | CSVVGQGIEAFF
- | - | TRBJ2-2 | TRBV18 | TGTGCCAGCTCACCCGACACCCGGGGTGTGTTTTTT | CASSPDTRGVFF
- | TRBD2 | TRBJ2-3 | TRBV10-3 | TGTGCCATCAGTCCGGGACTAGATGTCGCAGATACGCAGTATTTT | CAISPGLDVADTQYF
few | TRBD1 | TRBJ1-1 | TRBV2 | TGTGCCAGCAGTGGGGGACAGACTGAAGCTTTCTTT | CASSGGQTEAFF
- | - | TRBJ2-7 | TRBV6-1 | TGTGCCAGCAGTGGAGACTCCCGAGTCTACGAGCAGTACTTC | CASSGDSRVYEQYF
- | TRBD2 | TRBJ2-3 | TRBV7-2 | TGTGCCAGCACCTTTGCGGCGGGGGGTACAGATACGCAGTATTTT | CASTFAAGGTDTQYF
- | - | TRBJ2-6 | TRBV4-3 | TGCGCCAGCAGCCAAGGGGACTCAAACTCCGGGGCCAACGTCCTGACTTTC | CASSQGDSNSGANVLTF
- | TRBD2 | TRBJ2-7 | TRBV11-2 | TGTGCCAGCAGCCTGGAGCGGGGGCCCCACTACGAGCAGTACTTC | CASSLERGPHYEQYF
- | TRBD1 | TRBJ2-1 | TRBV10-3 | TGTGCCATCAGTGCAGCCGGGACAGGGGACAATGAGCAGTTCTTC | CAISAAGTGDNEQFF
- | - | TRBJ1-2 | TRBV6-4 | TGTGCCAGCAGTGAAAACAGGGAAGGTGGCTACACCTTC | CASSENREGGYTF
- | - | TRBJ2-7 | TRBV4-1 | TGCGCCAGCAGCCAAGTCGGGGGCTACGAGCAGTACTTC | CASSQVGGYEQYF
- | TRBD1 | TRBJ1-1 | TRBV7-2 | TGTGCCAGCAGCTTAGTCCCCCCCCGACAGGGGGGTACTGAAGCTTTCTTT | CASSLVPPRQGGTEAFF
- | TRBD2 | TRBJ2-2 | TRBV7-8 | TGTGCCAGCAGCTTCCGTCCTGCGGGGGGATCGAACACCGGGGAGCTGTTTTTT | CASSFRPAGGSNTGELFF
once | TRBD1 | TRBJ1-1 | TRBV18 | TGTGCCAGCTCAAGCGCACAGGGACAGGGGGTAGCTGAAGCTTTCTTT | CASSSAQGQGVAEAFF
- | - | TRBJ1-4 | TRBV12-5 | TGTGCTAGTGGTTCGCAGCTAGGTTGGGAAAAACTGTTTTTT | CASGSQLGWEKLFF
- | TRBD1 | TRBJ1-1 | TRBV25-1 | TGTGCCAGCAGTGCCTCCGGGACAGGGGGCCGGAACACTGAAGCTTTCTTT | CASSASGTGGRNTEAFF
- | TRBD2 | TRBJ2-3 | TRBV9 | TGTGCCAGCAGCGTCGGACTAGCGGGGGGGCCGATCTCAGATACGCAGTATTTT | CASSVGLAGGPISDTQYF
- | TRBD1 | TRBJ2-7 | TRBV9 | TGTGCCAGCAGCCAAGCCGGGACAGGGTCCTACGAGCAGTACTTC | CASSQAGTGSYEQYF
- | - | TRBJ2-3 | TRBV4-1 | TGCGCCAGCAGCCAAGAGGGCCTGAACACAGATACGCAGTATTTT | CASSQEGLNTDTQYF
- | - | TRBJ2-1 | TRBV7-7 | TGTGCTAGCAGCCAAAGCCTGGGCCTCTCCTACAATGAGCAGTTCTTC | CASSQSLGLSYNEQFF
- | - | TRBJ2-5 | TRBV7-6 | TGTGCCAGCAGCTTAGGTTACTCCCAAGAGACCCAGTACTTC | CASSLGYSQETQYF
- | - | TRBJ2-7 | TRBV28 | TGTGCCAGCACTCCTGGAGGGGACAGGCAGTACTTC | CASTPGGDRQYF
- | TRBD1 | TRBJ1-2 | TRBV2 | TGTGCCACCCCAGAGACAGGGGGCCATGGCTACACCTTC | CATPETGGHGYTF
- | - | TRBJ1-5 | TRBV6-6 | TGTGCCAGCAGTTATAAAGGGGTTCGTGATCAGCCCCAGCATTTT | CASSYKGVRDQPQHF
once | - | TRBJ2-3 | TRBV19 | TGTGCCAGTAGTATTTCTCGGGAGAGCACAGATACGCAGTATTTT | CASSISRESTDTQYF
- | - | TRBJ1-2 | TRBV2 | TGTGCCAGCAGCCCGAATCAGGGAATAGGCTATGGCTACACCTTC | CASSPNQGIGYGYTF
- | TRBD2 | TRBJ2-1 | TRBV2 | TGTGCCAGCAGTGCCGGGGCGGGGGGCTGGGATGAGCAGTTCTTC | CASSAGAGGWDEQFF
- | - | TRBJ2-1 | TRBV4-3 | TGCGCCAGCAGCAGAGACACCGCCTCTGAGCAGTTCTTC | CASSRDTASEQFF
- | - | TRBJ1-5 | TRBV6-5 | TGTGCCAGCAGTTACTCGATCTTGGGCGGGAGGCAGCCCCAGCATTTT | CASSYSILGGRQPQHF